Given below is one T cell receptor (beta chain) in context. Looked up from germline, CDR1 is MGHDK and CDR2 is SYGVNS. There are 15 residues in the CDR3. Germline trimming cut 3 bases from V and 2 bases from J; bases unmatched to any gene: 4. The source of the sample is a study of cytomegalovirus exposure and HLA in healthy donors. With 60 Vbeta and 13 Jbeta primers, the PCR was carried out. Sequenced by immunoSEQ multiplex PCR; TCRdb stores in-frame clones only, minus some. This table holds about 130,000 clones, approximately 89% found once. This sequence was found in a woman in her twenties or thirties in good health and CMV-seropositive. What was sequenced was PBMCs. This sequence joins TRBV25-1 and TRBJ2-3, with 8 bases identical to TRBD2. The CDR3 DNA sequence: TGTGCCAGCAGTGATACTAGCGGCCACACAGATACGCAGTATTTT. Translated, it gives CASSDTSGHTDTQYF.